What follows are 30 T cell receptor beta chains derived from one specimen sequenced in a study of identical twins. TCRdb called the 5' RACE reads again in MiXCR, with one record for every CDR3 protein. The table lists 450,000 or so distinct CDR3 sequences, 20% to 25% of them singletons. Another study also made use of these data, one on T cells expressing NK-cell markers.

The sequencing input was CD4+ T cells sorted from blood. The origin of the receptors is a woman aged 18 to 35 in good health.

In its sample, this clonotype was seen a few times. This chain connects TRBV20-1 to TRBJ2-7; D remains unclear. The V gene's germline CDR1 is DFQATT and CDR2 SNEGSKA (reference sequence). V dropped 6 bases and J dropped 0 bases, with 15 bases sitting between them. The CDR3 extends over 14 amino acids. The CDR3 region has the DNA TGCAGTGCGAGTCAGGCAGGCATCTCCTACGAGCAGTACTTC. Protein product: CSASQAGISYEQYF.

In this sample, this clonotype turned up a few times. This chain links TRBV29-1 with TRBJ2-7; D possibly uses TRBD1 or TRBD2 (5 bases each). The germline V gene encodes CDR1 SQVTM and CDR2 ANQGSEA. Trimming stripped 4 bases from V and 0 bases from J, with 13 bases between. The length of the CDR3 is 14 residues. In nucleotides, the CDR3 is TGCAGCGTTGCGGGGACGGTAAGCTCCTACGAGCAGTACTTC. Protein product: CSVAGTVSSYEQYF.

This rearrangement joins TRBV6-4 to TRBJ1-1; tentative D call: TRBD1 (5 bases). Germline loops: CDR1 MRHNA, CDR2 SNTAGT. Trimming took 6 bases from V and 6 from J, leaving 17 bases between them. CDR3 length: 14 residues. CDR3 protein: CASSQEPGGAEAFF. The CDR3 nucleotides are TGTGCCAGCAGCCAGGAGCCTGGAGGGGCTGAAGCTTTCTTT.

This clonotype was picked up many times. The genes are TRBV7-2 and TRBJ2-7; the D is unclear. There are 11 residues in the CDR3. V was pared by 1 base and J by 6 bases, with 4 bases between. The germline CDR1 and CDR2 sequences are SGHTA and FQGNSA. The CDR3 nucleotides are TGTGCCAGCAGCTTAGGGGTCGAGCAGTACTTC. Translation gives CASSLGVEQYF.

V gene TRBV3-1 combines with J gene TRBJ2-3, with 7 bases fitting TRBD2. J gave up 2 bases and V 3 bases, and 8 bases lay outside the gene matches. The germline CDR1 and CDR2 sequences are LGHDT and YNNKEL (reference sequence). This CDR3 comprises 16 residues. Here the CDR3 DNA reads TGTGCCAGCAGCCAGAGCCTAGCGGCACCCACAGATACGCAGTATTTT. Translating gives CASSQSLAAPTDTQYF.

This rearrangement joins TRBV5-1 to TRBJ2-5; perhaps TRBD2 as D (5 bases). The CDR3 contains 15 residues. Germline assignment: CDR1 SGHRS and CDR2 YFSETQ. Trimming left V 2 bases short and J 0 bases short, with 11 bases between. The CDR3 loop is CASSLRLMYQETQYF. CDR3 nucleotide sequence: TGCGCCAGCAGCTTACGACTAATGTACCAAGAGACCCAGTACTTC.

This clonotype was found a few times. The chain employs TRBV20-1 and TRBJ1-2; D gene uncertain. Germline values: CDR1 DFQATT, CDR2 SNEGSKA (reference sequence). This CDR3 contains 11 residues. CDR3 in amino acids: CSPPGYYGYTF. The CDR3 DNA is TGCAGCCCGCCCGGATACTATGGCTACACCTTC.

The chain recombines TRBV12-3 or TRBV12-4 with TRBJ2-7, with a tentative D call TRBD1 (5 bases). The V end lost 6 bases, the J end lost 3 bases, and 15 bases lay between the germline ends. This CDR3 is built from 14 residues. CDR3 in DNA: TGTGCCAGCAGCCTGCCAGGGTCTCTCTACGAGCAGTACTTC. It codes for CASSLPGSLYEQYF.

At least ten counts were recorded for this clonotype. The chain couples TRBV2 to TRBJ2-1, with unresolved D. V was cut by 4 bases and J by 1 base, with 11 bases left in between. The CDR3 spans 15 residues. Germline V gene sequence: CDR1 SNHLY, CDR2 FYNNEI. CDR3 amino acids: CASSVDPKSYNEQFF. The CDR3 DNA reads as TGTGCCAGCAGTGTAGACCCAAAGTCCTACAATGAGCAGTTCTTC.

This clonotype appeared a few times. This chain uses TRBV15 with TRBJ2-3; 15 bases fit TRBD2. The CDR3 consists of 16 residues. CDR1 LNHNV and CDR2 YYDKDF come from the germline V gene (reference sequence). Germline trimming cut 10 bases from V and 3 bases from J; bases unmatched to any gene: 8. CDR3 amino acids: CASHPGLAGGTDTQYF. As DNA, the CDR3 is TGTGCCAGTCATCCGGGACTAGCGGGAGGAACAGATACGCAGTATTTT.

The gene calls are TRBV6-1 and TRBJ2-3; a possible D gene is TRBD2 (7 bases). CDR1 is MNHNS and CDR2 is SASEGT in the germline V gene. V was cut by 8 bases and J by 6 bases, with 18 bases left in between. The CDR3 is made up of 14 amino acids. The CDR3 loop is CASLPTGGGDTQYF. The CDR3 DNA sequence: TGTGCCAGCTTGCCAACGGGGGGCGGGGATACGCAGTATTTT.

This clonotype showed up just a few times. J is TRBJ1-1 and V is TRBV20-1; no firm D call. CDR3 length: 14 amino acids. The germline V and J ends were trimmed by 1 base and 4 bases, with 13 bases remaining between them. Germline CDR1 is DFQATT and CDR2 is SNEGSKA (reference sequence). Here the CDR3 DNA reads TGCAGTGCTAGAGGTGGATCAGGAACCACTGAAGCTTTCTTT. This sequence encodes CSARGGSGTTEAFF.

This clonotype was seen at least ten times. In DNA form, the CDR3 reads TGCAGTGCTAGGGAGACCTACGAGCAGTACTTC. It codes for CSARETYEQYF. The chain is built from TRBV20-1 and TRBJ2-7; D is unclear. The V and J ends lost 3 bases and 2 bases respectively, with 5 bases between them. The germline gives CDR1 DFQATT, CDR2 SNEGSKA (reference sequence). This CDR3 is built from 11 residues.

In its sample, this clonotype was seen a few times. CDR3 residues: CASPLGLGGEFF. In DNA form, the CDR3 reads TGTGCCAGCCCTTTGGGACTTGGGGGTGAGTTCTTC. This rearrangement joins TRBV6-5 to TRBJ2-1; tentatively, D is TRBD2 (6 bases). V gave up 8 bases and J gave up 14 bases, with 19 bases separating them. The length of the CDR3 is 12 residues. Germline V lookup: CDR1 MNHEY, CDR2 SVGAGI.

This clonotype was observed a few times. The J gene is TRBJ2-3, the V gene TRBV11-2, with D unclear. In germline, CDR1 is SGHAT, CDR2 FQNNGV. This CDR3 comprises 13 residues. V lost 7 bases and J lost 6, with 14 bases in between. CDR3 region: CASNSLTRDTQYF. Here the CDR3 DNA reads TGTGCCAGCAACTCTCTGACCCGGGATACGCAGTATTTT.

V and J are TRBV4-2 and TRBJ1-5; 9 bases line up with TRBD1. With V trimmed by 4 bases and J by 3 bases, 4 bases remained unmatched. Germline lookup yields CDR1 LGHNA and CDR2 YNFKEQ. This CDR3 is 15 amino acids long. The CDR3 loop is CASSPGTGINQPQHF. In nucleotides, the CDR3 is TGTGCCAGCAGCCCCGGGACAGGGATCAATCAGCCCCAGCATTTT.

The chain links TRBV11-2 to TRBJ2-5; no reliable D call. Germline values: CDR1 SGHAT, CDR2 FQNNGV. The CDR3 extends over 12 amino acids. V lost 0 bases and J lost 5, with 4 bases in between. The CDR3 nucleotides are TGTGCCAGCAGCTTAGAGTTTGAGACCCAGTACTTC. The encoded protein is CASSLEFETQYF. The full variable domain, rest sourced from reference TRBV11-2 and TRBJ2-5, is EAGVAQSPRYKIIEKRQSVAFWCNPISGHATLYWYQQILGQGPKLLIQFQNNGVVDDSQLPKDRFSAERLKGVDSTLKIQPAKLEDSAVYLCASSLEFETQYFGPGTRLLVL.

This clonotype was counted at least ten times. The chain employs TRBV12-3 or TRBV12-4 and TRBJ2-1, with 9 bases identical to TRBD2. J lost 4 bases, V lost 11 bases, and 9 bases had no gene match. The CDR3 is 14 amino acids. The CDR3 spells CASEAGGRYNEQFF. The CDR3 bases are TGTGCCTCAGAGGCGGGGGGGCGATACAATGAGCAGTTCTTC.

This clonotype appeared many times. The chain has TRBV12-3 or TRBV12-4 and TRBJ2-3; 9 bases line up with TRBD2. Germline trimming cut 7 bases from V and 6 bases from J; bases unmatched to any gene: 11. The CDR3 contains 15 residues. Here the CDR3 reads CASKSSGAVRDTQYF. The CDR3 bases are TGTGCCAGCAAGTCTAGCGGGGCGGTCAGGGATACGCAGTATTTT.

This clonotype was recorded a few times. V is TRBV12-3 or TRBV12-4 and J is TRBJ2-7; D call uncertain. Trimming removed 6 bases from V and 5 bases from J, with 8 bases in between. CDR3 size: 11 residues. The CDR3 region has the DNA TGTGCCAGCAGACGGAACGACGAGCAGTACTTC. Protein sequence: CASRRNDEQYF.

The V call is TRBV5-1, the J call TRBJ2-2, with no clear D. The CDR3 consists of 13 residues. V lost 7 bases and J 3 bases, leaving 10 bases between the germline ends. CDR1 and CDR2 (germline): SGHRS, YFSETQ. The CDR3 sequence: CASRLGYTGELFF. CDR3 coding DNA: TGCGCCAGCCGCCTAGGATACACCGGGGAGCTGTTTTTT.

The J gene is TRBJ2-7, the V gene TRBV6-5, with D perhaps being TRBD1 or TRBD2 (5 bases each). Germline V gene lookup returns CDR1 MNHEY and CDR2 SVGAGI. Trimming removed 1 base at V and 0 bases at J, with 7 bases between. The CDR3 contains 14 residues. The CDR3 protein is CASSYWGTSYEQYF. The CDR3 coding sequence is TGTGCCAGCAGTTACTGGGGGACCTCCTACGAGCAGTACTTC.

This sequence joins TRBV7-9 and TRBJ1-1, with D hard to call. The CDR3 sequence is 13 residues long. Germline CDR1 is SEHNR and CDR2 is FQNEAQ (reference sequence). V lost 6 bases to trimming and J lost 1 base, with 9 bases between them. CDR3: CASRKQRNTEAFF. The CDR3, as DNA: TGTGCCAGCAGAAAACAGAGGAACACTGAAGCTTTCTTT. The full variable domain, in which reference TRBV7-9 and TRBJ1-1 provide the parts outside the CDR3, is DTGVSQNPRHKITKRGQNVTFRCDPISEHNRLYWYRQTLGQGPEFLTYFQNEAQLEKSRLLSDRFSAERPKGSFSTLEIQRTEQGDSAMYLCASRKQRNTEAFFGQGTRLTVV.

Of note for this clonotype: One junction end does not reproduce the germline sequence, and a read error may be involved. The chain uses TRBV9 and TRBJ2-3, with unresolved D. Germline lookup yields CDR1 SGDLS and CDR2 YYNGEE. This CDR3 is built from 15 residues. The CDR3: CASSVGPAHTDTQYF. The CDR3 nucleotides read TGTGCCAGCAGCGTCGGCCCCGCGCACACAGACACGCAGTATTTT.

The chain is built from TRBV18 and TRBJ2-1, with a possible D match to TRBD2 (5 bases). This CDR3 has 14 amino acids. Germline V gives CDR1 KGHSH, CDR2 LQKENI. Trimming stripped 2 bases from V and 5 bases from J, with 10 bases between. In DNA form, the CDR3 reads TGTGCCAGCTCACCATTCCGGGGTCACAATGAGCAGTTCTTC. This codes for CASSPFRGHNEQFF.

This clonotype was counted between two and nine times. This sequence joins TRBV20-1 and TRBJ2-3; D gene uncertain. The V and J ends lost 3 bases and 2 bases respectively, with 12 bases between them. There are 14 residues in the CDR3. CDR1 is DFQATT and CDR2 is SNEGSKA in the germline V gene (reference sequence). CDR3 loop: CSARVFSTTDTQYF. The DNA for the CDR3 is TGCAGTGCTAGGGTCTTTTCCACCACAGATACGCAGTATTTT.

The chain combines TRBV6-1 with TRBJ2-1; 8 bases fit TRBD2. The CDR3 covers 17 residues. Germline V gives CDR1 MNHNS, CDR2 SASEGT. With V trimmed by 7 bases and J by 10 bases, 21 bases remained unmatched. CDR3 protein: CASTSDITGNQRGEQFF. In DNA, the CDR3 is TGTGCCAGCACCTCCGATATTACGGGGAACCAGCGGGGGGAGCAGTTCTTC.

The rearrangement links TRBV11-2 to TRBJ2-7, with 8 nucleotides matching TRBD1. The J segment lost 4 bases and the V segment lost 2 bases, leaving 10 bases of the junction unmatched. Germline V CDR1 and CDR2: SGHAT, FQNNGV. The CDR3 is made up of 16 amino acids. In DNA form, the CDR3 reads TGTGCCAGCAGCTTACGATGGCAGGGGGCGTCGTACGAGCAGTACTTC. This gives the protein CASSLRWQGASYEQYF.

The rearrangement joins TRBV7-9 to TRBJ2-3; 10 bases map to TRBD1. This CDR3 is built from 15 residues. Germline CDR1 is SEHNR and CDR2 is FQNEAQ (reference sequence). Germline trimming cut 0 bases from V and 5 bases from J; bases unmatched to any gene: 2. CDR3 nucleotides: TGTGCCAGCAGCTTAGCGGGACAGGGGAAAGATACGCAGTATTTT. It specifies CASSLAGQGKDTQYF.

The chain recombines TRBV5-6 with TRBJ1-1; 12 nucleotides match TRBD1. Germline CDR1 reads SGHDT; CDR2 reads YYEEEE. V shed 3 bases, J shed 7 bases, and the junction held 4 bases outside the gene matches. The length of the CDR3 is 14 residues. CDR3 loop: CASSSGQGANEAFF. DNA of the CDR3: TGTGCCAGCAGCTCGGGACAGGGGGCTAATGAAGCTTTCTTT.